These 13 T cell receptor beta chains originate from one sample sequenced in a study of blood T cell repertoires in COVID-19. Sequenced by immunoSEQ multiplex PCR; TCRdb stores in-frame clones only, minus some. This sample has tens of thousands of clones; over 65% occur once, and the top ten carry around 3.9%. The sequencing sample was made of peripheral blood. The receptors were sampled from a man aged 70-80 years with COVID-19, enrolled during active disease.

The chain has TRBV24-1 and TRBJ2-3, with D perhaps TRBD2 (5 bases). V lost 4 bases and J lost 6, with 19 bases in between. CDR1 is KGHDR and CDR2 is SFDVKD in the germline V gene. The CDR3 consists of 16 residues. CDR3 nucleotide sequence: TGTGCCACCAGTGACCCCGGACTCCCGGTTACGGATACGCAGTATTTT. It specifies CATSDPGLPVTDTQYF.

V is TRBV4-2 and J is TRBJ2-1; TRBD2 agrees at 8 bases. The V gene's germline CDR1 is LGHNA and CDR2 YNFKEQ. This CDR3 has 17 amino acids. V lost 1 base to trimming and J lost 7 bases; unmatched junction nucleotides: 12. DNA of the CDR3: TGTGCCAGCAGCCAAGGAAGGCACGCGGGAGGCTTTAATGAGCAGTTCTTC. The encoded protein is CASSQGRHAGGFNEQFF.

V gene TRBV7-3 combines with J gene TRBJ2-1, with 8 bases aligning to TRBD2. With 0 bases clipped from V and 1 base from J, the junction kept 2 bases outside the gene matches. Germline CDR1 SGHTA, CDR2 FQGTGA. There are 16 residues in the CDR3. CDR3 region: CASSLTASGSYNEQFF. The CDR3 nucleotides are TGTGCCAGCAGCTTAACGGCTAGCGGGTCCTACAATGAGCAGTTCTTC.

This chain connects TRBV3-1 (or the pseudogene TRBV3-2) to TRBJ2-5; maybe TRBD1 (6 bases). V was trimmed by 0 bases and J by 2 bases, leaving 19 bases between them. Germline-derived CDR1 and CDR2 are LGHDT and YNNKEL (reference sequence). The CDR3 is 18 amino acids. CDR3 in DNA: TGTGCCAGCAGCCAAGAGGGGGCGACTCACGTCTCACAAGAGACCCAGTACTTC. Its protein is CASSQEGATHVSQETQYF.

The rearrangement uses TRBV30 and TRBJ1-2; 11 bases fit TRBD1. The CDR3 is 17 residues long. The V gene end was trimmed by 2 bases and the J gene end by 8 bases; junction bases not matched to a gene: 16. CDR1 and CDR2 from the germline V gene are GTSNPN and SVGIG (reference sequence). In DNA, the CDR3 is TGTGCCTGGAGTACCTCCGGGACAGGGGGACTCAACTCCGGCTACACCTTC. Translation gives CAWSTSGTGGLNSGYTF. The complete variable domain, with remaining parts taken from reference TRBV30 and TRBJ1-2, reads SQTIHQWPATLVQPVGSPLSLECTVEGTSNPNLYWYRQAAGRGLQLLFYSVGIGQISSEVPQNLSASRPQDRQFILSSKKLLLSDSGFYLCAWSTSGTGGLNSGYTFGSGTRLTVV.

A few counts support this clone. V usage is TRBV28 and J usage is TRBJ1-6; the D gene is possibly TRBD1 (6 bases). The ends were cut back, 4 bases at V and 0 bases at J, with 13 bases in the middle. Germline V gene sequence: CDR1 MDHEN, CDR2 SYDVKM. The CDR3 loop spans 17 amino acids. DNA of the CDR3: TGTGCCAGCAGTTCATGGGTCAGGGGCTCCTATAATTCACCCCTCCACTTT. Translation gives CASSSWVRGSYNSPLHF. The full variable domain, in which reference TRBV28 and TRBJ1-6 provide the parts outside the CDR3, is DVKVTQSSRYLVKRTGEKVFLECVQDMDHENMFWYRQDPGLGLRLIYFSYDVKMKEKGDIPEGYSVSREKKERFSLILESASTNQTSMYLCASSSWVRGSYNSPLHFGNGTRLTVT.

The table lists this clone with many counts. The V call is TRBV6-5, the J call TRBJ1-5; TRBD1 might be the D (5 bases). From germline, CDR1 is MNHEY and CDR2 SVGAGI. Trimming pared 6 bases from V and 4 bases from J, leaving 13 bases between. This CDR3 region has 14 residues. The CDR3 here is CASRGGSSNQPQHF. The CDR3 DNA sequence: TGTGCCAGCAGGGGGGGGAGCTCGAATCAGCCCCAGCATTTT.

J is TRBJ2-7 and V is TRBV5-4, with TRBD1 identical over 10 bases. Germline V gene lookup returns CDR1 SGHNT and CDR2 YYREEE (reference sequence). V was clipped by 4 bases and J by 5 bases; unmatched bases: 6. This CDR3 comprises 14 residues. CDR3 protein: CASSTGQGFNEQYF. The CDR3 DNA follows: TGTGCCAGCAGCACGGGACAGGGGTTCAACGAGCAGTACTTC.

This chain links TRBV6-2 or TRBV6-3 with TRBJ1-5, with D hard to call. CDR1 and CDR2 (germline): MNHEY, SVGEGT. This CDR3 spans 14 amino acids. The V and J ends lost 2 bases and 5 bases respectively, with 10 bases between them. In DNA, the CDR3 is TGTGCCAGCAGTTACGAGGCCTTCTATCAGCCCCAGCATTTT. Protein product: CASSYEAFYQPQHF.

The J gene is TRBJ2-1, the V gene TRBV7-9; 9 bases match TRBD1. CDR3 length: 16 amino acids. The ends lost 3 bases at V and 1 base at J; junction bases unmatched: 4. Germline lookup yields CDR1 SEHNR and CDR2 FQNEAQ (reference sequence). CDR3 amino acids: CASSFKQGASYNEQFF. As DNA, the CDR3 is TGTGCCAGCAGCTTCAAACAGGGGGCTTCCTACAATGAGCAGTTCTTC.

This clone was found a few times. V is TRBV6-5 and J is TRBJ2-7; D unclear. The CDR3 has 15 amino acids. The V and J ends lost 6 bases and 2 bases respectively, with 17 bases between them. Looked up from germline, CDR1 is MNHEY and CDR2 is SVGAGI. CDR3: CASRYSGQATYEQYF. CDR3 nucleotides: TGTGCCAGCAGGTATAGTGGGCAGGCCACCTACGAGCAGTACTTC.

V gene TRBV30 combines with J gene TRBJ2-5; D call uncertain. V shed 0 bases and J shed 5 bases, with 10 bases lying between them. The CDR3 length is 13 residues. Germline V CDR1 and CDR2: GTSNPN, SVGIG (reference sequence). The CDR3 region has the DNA TGTGCCTGGAGTGTCGCTAGATACGAGACCCAGTACTTC. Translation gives CAWSVARYETQYF.

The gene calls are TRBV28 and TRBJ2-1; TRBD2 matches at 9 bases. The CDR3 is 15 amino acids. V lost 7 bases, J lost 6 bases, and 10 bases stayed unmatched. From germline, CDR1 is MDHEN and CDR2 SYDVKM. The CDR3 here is CASTVWLAGINEQFF. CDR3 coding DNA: TGTGCCAGCACCGTCTGGCTAGCGGGAATCAATGAGCAGTTCTTC.